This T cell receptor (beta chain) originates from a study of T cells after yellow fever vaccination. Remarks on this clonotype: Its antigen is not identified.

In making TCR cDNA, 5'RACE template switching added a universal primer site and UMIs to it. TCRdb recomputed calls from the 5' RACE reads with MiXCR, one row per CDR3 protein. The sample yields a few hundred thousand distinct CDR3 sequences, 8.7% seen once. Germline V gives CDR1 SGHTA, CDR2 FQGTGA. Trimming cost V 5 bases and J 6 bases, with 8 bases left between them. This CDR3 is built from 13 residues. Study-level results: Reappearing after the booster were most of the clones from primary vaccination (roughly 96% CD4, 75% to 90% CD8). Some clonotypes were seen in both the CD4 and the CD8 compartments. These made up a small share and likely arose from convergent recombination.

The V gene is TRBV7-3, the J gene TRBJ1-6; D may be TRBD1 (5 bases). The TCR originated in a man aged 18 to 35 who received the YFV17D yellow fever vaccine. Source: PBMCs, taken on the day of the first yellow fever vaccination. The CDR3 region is CASSRQRNSPLHF. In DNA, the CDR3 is TGTGCCAGCAGCCGACAGCGTAATTCACCCCTCCACTTT. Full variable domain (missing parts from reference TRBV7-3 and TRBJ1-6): GAGVSQTPSNKVTEKGKYVELRCDPISGHTALYWYRQSLGQGPEFLIYFQGTGAADDSGLPNDRFFAVRPEGSVSTLKIQRTERGDSAVYLCASSRQRNSPLHFGNGTRLTVT.